A single sample gave rise to the 30 T cell receptor beta chains below, sequenced in a study of regulatory T cells in long-lasting Graves disease. Investigators prepared the TCR beta libraries by applying iRepertoire HTBI primers and Arm-PCR of CDR3 regions. TCRdb reprocessed the multiplex PCR reads via MiXCR and lists one record per CDR3 protein. The sample lists approximately 360,000 distinct CDR3 sequences, about 10% seen once, with 18% in the top ten. Time point: newly diagnosed GD, antithyroid drugs for less than 3 months. There was RNA extracted from PBMCs, and the TCR library was made from it. This sample also appeared in a second study, on T cells in Graves' hyperthyroidism and ophthalmopathy.

This sample comprised peripheral blood mononuclear cells (PBMCs), obtained at new diagnosis, from a patient treated with antithyroid drugs. The receptors derive from a woman aged 18-30 years with Graves disease.

This clonotype appeared many times. V is TRBV6-1 and J is TRBJ1-2; 8 bases align to TRBD1. CDR1 MNHNS and CDR2 SASEGT come from the germline V gene. Trimming cost V 5 bases and J 3 bases; bases outside gene matches: 11. CDR3 length equals 16 residues. CDR3 in amino acids: CASSLSQGAVDYGYTF. As DNA, the CDR3 is TGTGCCAGCAGTCTTTCTCAGGGGGCTGTAGACTATGGCTACACCTTC.

In this sample, this clonotype turned up many times. The V gene is TRBV5-8, the J gene TRBJ2-7, with 9 bases matching TRBD1. Germline CDR1 reads SGHTS; CDR2 reads YDEGEE. V shed 3 bases and J 5 bases; nucleotides not matched to a gene: 9. The CDR3 covers 15 residues. The CDR3 sequence: CASSSKQGASDEQYV. The CDR3 bases are TGTGCCAGCAGCTCAAAACAGGGGGCTTCTGACGAGCAGTACGTC.

V gene TRBV6-2 or TRBV6-3 combines with J gene TRBJ1-2; 8 bases match TRBD1. CDR1 MNHEY and CDR2 SVGEGT come from the germline V gene. The length of the CDR3 is 14 residues. Trimming at V came to 2 bases and at J to 7 bases, leaving 6 bases not matched to a gene. The CDR3 region has the DNA TGTGCCAGCAGTTACGAGGTGACAGGGGTTGGCTACACCTTC. Amino acid sequence: CASSYEVTGVGYTF.

This clonotype appeared many times. V is TRBV6-2 or TRBV6-3 and J is TRBJ1-5; 7 bases are shared with TRBD1. V shed 4 bases, J shed 0 bases, and the junction held 9 bases outside the gene matches. Germline lookup yields CDR1 MNHEY and CDR2 SVGEGT. The CDR3 extends over 17 amino acids. CDR3 sequence: CASSLGPTGYSNQPQHF. CDR3 coding DNA: TGTGCCAGCAGTTTGGGCCCGACAGGGTATAGCAATCAGCCCCAGCATTTT.

The sample holds many counts of this clonotype. The chain recombines TRBV25-1 with TRBJ2-5; D ambiguous. Between the trimmed V and J ends, which lost 2 bases and 0 bases, there was a span of 13 bases. Germline V gene lookup returns CDR1 MGHDK and CDR2 SYGVNS. CDR3 length: 16 residues. Here the CDR3 reads CASSETKDPYQETQYF. DNA of the CDR3: TGTGCCAGCAGTGAAACGAAGGACCCGTACCAAGAGACCCAGTACTTC.

At least ten counts were recorded for this clonotype. CDR3 sequence reads: CASSYLGQGIVAETQYF. The CDR3 region has the DNA TGTGCCAGCAGTTATTTGGGACAGGGAATCGTCGCGGAGACCCAGTACTTC. V gene TRBV6-2 or TRBV6-3 combines with J gene TRBJ2-5; TRBD1 matches at 9 bases. The CDR3 has 17 residues. The V gene end was trimmed by 3 bases and the J gene end by 5 bases; junction bases not matched to a gene: 13. Germline CDR1 and CDR2: MNHEY and SVGEGT.

This clonotype was recorded at least ten times. The chain uses TRBV11-2 and TRBJ2-7, with 9 bases aligning to TRBD2. The CDR3 spans 14 residues. V lost 5 bases, J lost 2 bases, and 4 bases stayed unmatched. Germline V gene lookup returns CDR1 SGHAT and CDR2 FQNNGV. The CDR3, as DNA: TGTGCCAGCAGCACCCTAGCGGGACCCTACGAGCAGTACTTC. This translates into CASSTLAGPYEQYF.

This clonotype was counted many times. The rearrangement joins TRBV5-1 to TRBJ2-7; D may match TRBD1 or TRBD2 (5 bases each). V lost 1 base to trimming and J lost 0 bases, with 11 bases between them. The CDR3 sequence is 15 residues long. The germline CDR1 and CDR2 sequences are SGHRS and YFSETQ. Here the CDR3 DNA reads TGCGCCAGCAGCTTGAACTGGGGGTACTCCTACGAGCAGTACTTC. Amino acids: CASSLNWGYSYEQYF. Full variable domain (rest looked up from reference TRBV5-1 and TRBJ2-7): KAGVTQTPRYLIKTRGQQVTLSCSPISGHRSVSWYQQTPGQGLQFLFEYFSETQRNKGNFPGRFSGRQFSNSRSEMNVSTLELGDSALYLCASSLNWGYSYEQYFGPGTRLTVT.

This chain connects TRBV24-1 to TRBJ2-3; D remains ambiguous. The CDR3 length is 13 residues. V lost 2 bases to trimming and J lost 4 bases, with 6 bases between them. Germline loops: CDR1 KGHDR, CDR2 SFDVKD. The DNA for the CDR3 is TGTGCCACCAGTGATTATTTATCAGATACGCAGTATTTT. Translating it yields CATSDYLSDTQYF.

This clonotype was seen only a few times. V is TRBV4-1 and J is TRBJ2-7; TRBD2 matches at 11 bases. The CDR3 spans 15 residues. The germline gives CDR1 MGHRA, CDR2 YSYEKL. The V segment lost 2 bases and the J segment 3 bases; nucleotides outside the gene matches: 3. The CDR3 loop reads CASSQTSGGFYEQYV. The CDR3 DNA reads TGCGCCAGCAGCCAAACTAGCGGGGGTTTCTACGAGCAGTACGTC.

This clonotype has a handful of counts. This may be a read error, as it is one base from a much larger clone. The CDR3 nucleotides read TGTGCCAGCAGTTTATTTCAGGGAGACAGGGACTACGAGCAGTGCTTC. Its translation is CASSLFQGDRDYEQCF. The rearrangement joins TRBV28 to TRBJ2-7; D is perhaps TRBD1 or TRBD2 (7 bases each). The CDR3 covers 16 residues. From germline, CDR1 is MDHEN and CDR2 SYDVKM.

The table lists this clonotype with a few counts. The V gene is TRBV4-1, the J gene TRBJ1-5, with D hard to call. The germline V gene has CDR1 MGHRA and CDR2 YSYEKL. Trimming took 1 base from V and 4 from J, leaving 11 bases between them. CDR3 length equals 15 residues. The CDR3 protein is CASSQVFLANQPQHF. The CDR3 bases are TGCGCCAGCAGCCAAGTGTTTCTAGCTAATCAGCCCCAGCATTTT.

This clonotype has ten or more counts. The gene calls are TRBV20-1 and TRBJ2-1; D unresolved. The V end was cut by 3 bases, the J end by 5 bases, with 5 bases between. Germline V gene data show CDR1 as DFQATT and CDR2 as SNEGSKA (reference sequence). This CDR3 has 11 residues. The CDR3 protein is CSASRNNEQFF. The CDR3 bases are TGCAGTGCTAGTAGGAACAATGAGCAGTTCTTC.

This clonotype was seen only a few times. The J gene is TRBJ2-3, the V gene TRBV4-3; D perhaps matches TRBD1 (5 bases). Trimming took off 1 base at V and 5 bases at J, with 22 bases between the two ends. Germline V lookup: CDR1 LGHNA, CDR2 YSLEER. The CDR3 loop spans 18 amino acids. In DNA form, the CDR3 reads TGCGCCAGCAGCCAAGCCCCAGGGCGCGGTCCATACGGAGATACGCAGTATTTT. It specifies CASSQAPGRGPYGDTQYF.

This clonotype showed up many times. The chain has TRBV11-2 and TRBJ2-5, with 8 bases aligning to TRBD2. The J call may be incorrect, as the DNA end agrees better with TRBJ2-1. CDR1 SGHAT and CDR2 FQNNGV come from the germline V gene. The CDR3 loop spans 13 amino acids. Written as DNA, the CDR3 is TGTGCCAGCAGCCACGGACTAGCCCATGAGCAGTTCTTC. This encodes CASSHGLAHEQFF.

This clonotype was seen many times. The chain has TRBV12-3 or TRBV12-4 and TRBJ2-3, with TRBD2 identical over 8 bases. This CDR3 spans 19 amino acids. The V segment lost 6 bases and the J segment 4 bases; nucleotides outside the gene matches: 21. The DNA for the CDR3 is TGTGCCAGCAGACCCACGGGGGGGGTGGGGAGTCTTGAGCCAGATACGCAGTATTTT. It specifies CASRPTGGVGSLEPDTQYF.

A word on this clonotype: Its ends do not fully match the called genes, so a read error is possible. The rearrangement links TRBV2 to TRBJ2-5; 11 nucleotides agree with TRBD2. Germline V gene sequence: CDR1 SNHLY, CDR2 FYNNEI. CDR3 length: 18 residues. CDR3 sequence (DNA): TGCGCCAGCAGCCATCCTAGCGGGGGGCCGCCACGGGGAGAGACCCAGTACTTC. This encodes CASSHPSGGPPRGETQYF.

The DNA for the CDR3 is TGTGCCACCAGCAGAGTAGGGGGGGATTCACCCCTCCACTTT. This gives the protein CATSRVGGDSPLHF. The chain is built from TRBV15 and TRBJ1-6, with D possibly being TRBD1 (6 bases). The CDR3 is 14 amino acids. Germline assignment: CDR1 LNHNV and CDR2 YYDKDF (reference sequence). V lost 1 base and J 8 bases, leaving 9 bases between the germline ends.

In its sample, this clonotype was seen many times. The chain has TRBV24-1 and TRBJ2-7; 7 nucleotides match TRBD2. Germline trimming cut 3 bases from V and 6 bases from J; bases unmatched to any gene: 4. This CDR3 has 13 amino acids. Germline V gene data show CDR1 as KGHDR and CDR2 as SFDVKD. DNA for the CDR3: TGTGCCACCAGTGATCCGGGACTAACCGAGCAGTACTTC. It specifies CATSDPGLTEQYF.

V is TRBV5-1 and J is TRBJ2-5, with D unresolved. There are 15 residues in the CDR3. V was trimmed by 0 bases and J by 0 bases, leaving 9 bases between them. Germline assignment: CDR1 SGHRS and CDR2 YFSETQ. The CDR3 DNA follows: TGCGCCAGCAGCTTGGCCGAAGATTACCAAGAGACCCAGTACTTC. Its translation: CASSLAEDYQETQYF.

This clonotype was detected a few times. The gene calls are TRBV7-9 and TRBJ2-7; TRBD1 matches at 7 bases. The CDR3 runs to 13 residues. Germline CDR1 is SEHNR and CDR2 is FQNEAQ (reference sequence). The V and J ends lost 5 bases and 5 bases, in that order; junction bases with no gene match: 6. CDR3 residues: CASSPDRDHEQYF. Written as DNA, the CDR3 is TGTGCCAGCAGCCCCGACAGGGACCACGAGCAGTACTTC. The full variable domain, in which reference TRBV7-9 and TRBJ2-7 provide the parts outside the CDR3, is DTGVSQNPRHKITKRGQNVTFRCDPISEHNRLYWYRQTLGQGPEFLTYFQNEAQLEKSRLLSDRFSAERPKGSFSTLEIQRTEQGDSAMYLCASSPDRDHEQYFGPGTRLTVT.

This clonotype has at least ten counts. The chain combines TRBV11-2 with TRBJ2-7; possibly TRBD1 for D (6 bases). CDR3 size: 13 residues. CDR1 is SGHAT and CDR2 is FQNNGV in the germline V gene. V dropped 4 bases and J dropped 4 bases, with 11 bases sitting between them. The CDR3 loop reads CASSSDRYYEQYV. The CDR3 coding sequence is TGTGCCAGCAGCTCGGACAGATATTACGAGCAGTACGTC.

This clonotype was counted many times. V is TRBV29-1 and J is TRBJ2-1, with a tentative D call TRBD1 (6 bases). Trimming took 1 base from V and 5 from J, leaving 24 bases between them. This CDR3 comprises 18 residues. The germline V gene has CDR1 SQVTM and CDR2 ANQGSEA. The CDR3 DNA reads TGCAGCGTTGAAGCCATGTGGACAGCGAGCGAAAAAAACAATGAGCAGTTCTTC. Encoded protein: CSVEAMWTASEKNNEQFF.

Points on this clonotype: Sequence at one end of the junction differs from germline and may be a read error. The chain carries TRBV7-9 and TRBJ2-5; D is undetermined. The CDR3 is 13 amino acids. The germline V gene has CDR1 SEHNR and CDR2 FQNEAQ (reference sequence). The CDR3 sequence is CASSLLPEEPQYF. The CDR3 DNA reads TGTGCCAGCAGCTTACTCCCGGAAGAGCCCCAGTACTTC.

This clonotype was picked up many times. The chain carries TRBV5-5 and TRBJ2-7; 8 bases line up with TRBD2. The V gene end was trimmed by 2 bases and the J gene end by 3 bases; junction bases not matched to a gene: 10. This CDR3 is built from 16 residues. CDR1 SGHKS and CDR2 YYEKEE come from the germline V gene (reference sequence). CDR3 DNA sequence: TGTGCCAGCAGCTTAGGCGAATGGCGGGAGGACTACGAGCAGTACTTC. Translated: CASSLGEWREDYEQYF.

This clonotype was observed many times. The rearrangement joins TRBV11-2 to TRBJ2-1, with 10 bases identical to TRBD2. This CDR3 spans 14 amino acids. Germline V CDR1 and CDR2: SGHAT, FQNNGV. The J segment lost 7 bases and the V segment lost 5 bases, leaving 5 bases of the junction unmatched. CDR3 region: CASSLYSGRNEQFF. In nucleotides, the CDR3 is TGTGCCAGCAGCCTCTATAGCGGGAGGAATGAGCAGTTCTTC.

The chain uses TRBV14 and TRBJ1-6; no reliable D call. The CDR3 loop spans 14 amino acids. Germline V lookup: CDR1 SGHDN, CDR2 FVKESK. Trimming pared 3 bases from V and 10 bases from J, leaving 13 bases between. The CDR3 sequence is CASSHAGLGSPLHF. CDR3 nucleotides: TGTGCCAGCAGCCATGCCGGGCTGGGGTCACCCCTCCACTTT.

Comments on this clonotype: One base away lies a much larger clone, so this may be a sequencing read error. The CDR3 end shows no conserved phenylalanine or tryptophan, and so a read error is likely. V gene TRBV12-3 or TRBV12-4 combines with J gene TRBJ1-1; tentatively, D is TRBD1 (5 bases). CDR3 length: 15 amino acids. V was pared by 6 bases and J by 4 bases, with 18 bases between. The CDR3 region has the DNA TGTGCCAGCAGCTCGGGGACGGAGTCGGGCACTGAAGCTTTCTCT. It is translated as CASSSGTESGTEAFS.

With respect to this clonotype: This may arise from a read error, as a much more abundant clone is one base away. The final CDR3 position lacks the conserved phenylalanine or tryptophan, pointing to a likely read error. V and J are TRBV7-2 and TRBJ1-2; no reliable D call. Per germline, CDR1 SGHTA and CDR2 FQGNSA. V shed 4 bases and J shed 7 bases, with 10 bases lying between them. CDR3 size: 12 residues. This chain's CDR3 is CASSSRRRGYTL. The CDR3 DNA reads TGTGCCAGCAGCTCCCGCCGACGTGGCTACACCCTC.

The sample holds a few counts of this clonotype. This rearrangement joins TRBV20-1 to TRBJ2-1, with TRBD2 matching 8 bases. The V gene end was trimmed by 5 bases and the J gene end by 3 bases; junction bases not matched to a gene: 9. The germline CDR1 and CDR2 sequences are DFQATT and SNEGSKA (reference sequence). This CDR3 is 15 amino acids long. This CDR3 is CSAAILAEFYNEQFF. The CDR3 nucleotides are TGCAGTGCTGCAATACTAGCGGAGTTCTACAATGAGCAGTTCTTC.